This TCR beta chain is from a study of blood T cells in healthy people across ages. Comment on this clonotype: Its specificity is unknown.

Broader study findings: Investigators treated diversity estimates from one million T cells as underestimates.

A sample-barcoded 5' primer and a J-beta primer mix were used in a second PCR of roughly 7 to 11 cycles. TCRdb ran MiXCR on the 5' RACE reads and lists one entry per CDR3 protein. The data contain roughly 1 million distinct CDR3 sequences, less than 25% of them singletons. The CDR3 has 12 residues. The V and J ends lost 0 bases and 8 bases respectively, with 7 bases between them. Germline V gene lookup returns CDR1 LGHDT and CDR2 YNNKEL (reference sequence). This same sample was also taken into another study, of T cells of mothers and their children. From that study: Related mother-child pairs shared marginally more repertoire than unrelated pairs, though not significantly.

The clonotype comes from a girl aged 2 to 9 in good health. V is TRBV3-1 and J is TRBJ1-2; D ambiguous. The sequenced material came from blood. CDR3 residues: CASSQEGWGYTF. As DNA, the CDR3 is TGTGCCAGCAGCCAAGAGGGTTGGGGCTACACCTTC.